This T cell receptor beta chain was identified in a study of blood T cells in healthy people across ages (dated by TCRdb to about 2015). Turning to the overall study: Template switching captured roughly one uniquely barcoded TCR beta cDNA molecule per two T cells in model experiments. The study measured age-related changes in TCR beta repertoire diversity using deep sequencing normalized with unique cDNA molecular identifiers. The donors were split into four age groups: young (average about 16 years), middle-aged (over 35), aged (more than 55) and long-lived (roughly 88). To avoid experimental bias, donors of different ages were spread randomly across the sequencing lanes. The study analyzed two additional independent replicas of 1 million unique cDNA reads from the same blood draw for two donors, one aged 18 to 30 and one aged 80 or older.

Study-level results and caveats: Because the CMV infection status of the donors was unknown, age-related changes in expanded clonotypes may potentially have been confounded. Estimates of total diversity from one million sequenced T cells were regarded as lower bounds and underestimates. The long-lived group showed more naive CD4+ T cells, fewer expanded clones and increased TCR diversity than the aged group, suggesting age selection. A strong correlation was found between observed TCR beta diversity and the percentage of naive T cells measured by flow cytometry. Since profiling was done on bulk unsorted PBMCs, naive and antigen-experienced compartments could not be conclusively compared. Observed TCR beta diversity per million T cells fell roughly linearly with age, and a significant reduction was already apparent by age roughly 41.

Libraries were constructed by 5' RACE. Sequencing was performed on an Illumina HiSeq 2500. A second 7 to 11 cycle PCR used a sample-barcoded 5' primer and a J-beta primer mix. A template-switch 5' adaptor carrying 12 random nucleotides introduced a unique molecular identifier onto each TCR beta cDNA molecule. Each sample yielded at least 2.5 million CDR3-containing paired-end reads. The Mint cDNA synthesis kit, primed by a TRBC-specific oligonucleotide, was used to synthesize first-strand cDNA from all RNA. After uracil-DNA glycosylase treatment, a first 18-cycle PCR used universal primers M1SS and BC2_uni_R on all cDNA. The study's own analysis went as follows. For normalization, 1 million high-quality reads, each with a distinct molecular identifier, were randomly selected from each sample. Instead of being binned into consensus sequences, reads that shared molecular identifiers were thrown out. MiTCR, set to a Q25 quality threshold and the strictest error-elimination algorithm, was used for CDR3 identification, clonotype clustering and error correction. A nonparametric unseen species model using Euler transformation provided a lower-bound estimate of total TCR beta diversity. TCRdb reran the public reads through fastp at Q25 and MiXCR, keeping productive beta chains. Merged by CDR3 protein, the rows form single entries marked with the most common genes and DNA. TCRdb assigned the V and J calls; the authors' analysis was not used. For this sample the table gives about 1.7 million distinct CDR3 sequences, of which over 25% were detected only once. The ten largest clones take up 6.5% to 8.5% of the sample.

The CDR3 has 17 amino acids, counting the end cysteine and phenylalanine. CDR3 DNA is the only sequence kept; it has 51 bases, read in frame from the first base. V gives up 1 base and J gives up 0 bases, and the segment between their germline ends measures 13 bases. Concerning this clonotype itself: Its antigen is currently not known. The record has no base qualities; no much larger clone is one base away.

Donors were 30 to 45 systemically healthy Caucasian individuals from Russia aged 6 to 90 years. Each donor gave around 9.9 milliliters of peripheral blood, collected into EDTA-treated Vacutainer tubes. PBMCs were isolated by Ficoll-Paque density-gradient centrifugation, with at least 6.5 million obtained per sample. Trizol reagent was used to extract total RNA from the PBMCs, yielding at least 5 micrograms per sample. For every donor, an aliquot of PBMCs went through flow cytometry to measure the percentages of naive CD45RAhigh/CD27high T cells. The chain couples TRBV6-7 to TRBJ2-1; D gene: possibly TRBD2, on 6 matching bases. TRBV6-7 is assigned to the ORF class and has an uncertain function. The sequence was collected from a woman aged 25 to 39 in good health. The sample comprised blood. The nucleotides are TGTGCCAGCAGTTACTGGATTGGCGGGGCCTCCTACAATGAGCAGTTCTTC. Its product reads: CASSYWIGGASYNEQFF.